This entry lists 29 T cell receptor beta chains sequenced from one sample in a study of cytomegalovirus exposure and HLA in healthy donors. Amplification used 60 Vbeta primers and 13 Jbeta primers. Generated by immunoSEQ multiplex PCR, the TCRdb table keeps only in-frame clones and is missing some. This table has about 210,000 clones, 82% appearing once. Sequencing was performed on PBMCs. The receptors originated from a man aged 35 to 55 in good health and CMV-seropositive.

The chain carries TRBV7-8 and TRBJ2-7, with 15 bases matching TRBD2. The germline V gene encodes CDR1 SGHVS and CDR2 FQNEAQ. With 4 bases clipped from V and 5 bases from J, the junction kept 3 bases outside the gene matches. CDR3 length: 15 residues. This CDR3 reads CASSWGLAGGDEQYF. DNA of the CDR3: TGTGCCAGCAGCTGGGGACTAGCGGGAGGCGACGAGCAGTACTTC.

The rearrangement uses TRBV5-6 and TRBJ1-1; 7 bases map to TRBD1. Germline V CDR1 and CDR2: SGHDT, YYEEEE. The CDR3 loop spans 14 amino acids. V was pared by 1 base and J by 0 bases, with 0 bases of the junction left unmatched. DNA for the CDR3: TGTGCCAGCAGCTTGCAGGGGGTGAACACTGAAGCTTTCTTT. Its protein product is CASSLQGVNTEAFF.

This clone was observed a handful of times. This chain links TRBV7-9 with TRBJ2-7; 10 bases fit TRBD1. Germline trimming cut 6 bases from V and 4 bases from J; bases unmatched to any gene: 9. This CDR3 spans 15 amino acids. Germline V gene lookup returns CDR1 SEHNR and CDR2 FQNEAQ (reference sequence). The CDR3 DNA reads as TGTGCCAGCAGTTACGATCCGGGACAGGGGTACGAGCAGTACTTC. This translates into CASSYDPGQGYEQYF.

The gene calls are TRBV25-1 and TRBJ2-1, with TRBD2 matching 14 bases. The junction had 8 bases not matched to a gene; V was cut back by 4 bases and J by 9 bases. The V gene's germline CDR1 is MGHDK and CDR2 SYGVNS. CDR3 length equals 16 residues. In DNA form, the CDR3 reads TGTGCCAGCAGTGCGGCGACTAGCGGGAGGGCTAGTGAGCAGTTCTTC. Its protein is CASSAATSGRASEQFF.

The chain joins TRBV9 to TRBJ2-1; 11 bases fit TRBD2. Germline-derived CDR1 and CDR2 are SGDLS and YYNGEE. Germline trimming cut 4 bases from V and 8 bases from J; bases unmatched to any gene: 8. The CDR3 is made up of 15 amino acids. The CDR3 DNA is TGTGCCAGCAGCTACGGACTAGCGGGTTTGGATGAGCAGTTCTTC. This encodes CASSYGLAGLDEQFF.

This clone is a singleton in its sample. The chain couples TRBV12-5 to TRBJ2-1; 10 nucleotides align to TRBD2. CDR3 length equals 14 residues. The germline CDR1 and CDR2 sequences are LGHNT and FRNRAP. Trimming cost V 8 bases and J 10 bases; bases outside gene matches: 11. CDR3 amino acids: CASLAGENVGEQFF. DNA for the CDR3: TGTGCTAGTCTAGCGGGAGAGAATGTGGGGGAGCAGTTCTTC.

The genes are TRBV18 and TRBJ1-1; the D gene is possibly TRBD1 (6 bases). The germline gives CDR1 KGHSH, CDR2 LQKENI. The CDR3 runs to 11 residues. V was shortened by 6 bases and J by 7 bases, with 9 bases between the two germline ends. CDR3 nucleotide sequence: TGTGCCAGCTCCGCGGACAGTGAAGCTTTCTTT. This codes for CASSADSEAFF. The variable domain in full, with the rest retrieved from reference TRBV18 and TRBJ1-1, is NAGVMQNPRHLVRRRGQEARLRCSPMKGHSHVYWYRQLPEEGLKFMVYLQKENIIDESGMPKERFSAEFPKEGPSILRIQQVVRGDSAAYFCASSADSEAFFGQGTRLTVV.

The rearrangement uses TRBV19 and TRBJ1-2; no definite D call. V lost 4 bases to trimming and J lost 1 base, with 7 bases between them. The CDR3 is made up of 13 amino acids. CDR1 LNHDA and CDR2 SQIVND come from the germline V gene (reference sequence). CDR3 loop: CASSTEGNYGYTF. CDR3 DNA sequence: TGTGCCAGTAGTACCGAGGGTAACTATGGCTACACCTTC.

J is TRBJ2-1 and V is TRBV7-9; a weak D match, TRBD2 (5 bases). The germline V gene has CDR1 SEHNR and CDR2 FQNEAQ (reference sequence). V lost 7 bases and J 7 bases, leaving 17 bases between the germline ends. The CDR3 has 14 residues. The CDR3 spells CASTLPYGINEQFF. The CDR3 DNA reads as TGTGCCAGCACCCTTCCATACGGGATAAATGAGCAGTTCTTC.

The chain is built from TRBV19 and TRBJ2-7; 8 positions match TRBD2. The CDR3 contains 14 residues. Germline assignment: CDR1 LNHDA and CDR2 SQIVND (reference sequence). The V segment lost 6 bases and the J segment 4 bases; nucleotides outside the gene matches: 8. As DNA, the CDR3 is TGTGCCAGTAGCACTAGCGGACGCTCGTACGAGCAGTACTTC. Its translation is CASSTSGRSYEQYF.

The chain couples TRBV6-1 to TRBJ2-5, with 10 positions matching TRBD1. Germline-derived CDR1 and CDR2 are MNHNS and SASEGT. V lost 5 bases to trimming and J lost 4 bases; unmatched junction nucleotides: 7. This CDR3 spans 15 amino acids. CDR3 loop: CASSPGQGFRETQYF. In DNA, the CDR3 is TGTGCCAGCAGTCCGGGACAGGGGTTCCGAGAGACCCAGTACTTC.

This chain connects TRBV11-2 to TRBJ2-2; no reliable D call. CDR1 and CDR2 from the germline V gene are SGHAT and FQNNGV. The CDR3 spans 13 residues. V was trimmed by 2 bases and J by 5 bases, leaving 6 bases between them. The CDR3 DNA reads TGTGCCAGCAGCTTAAGTGCGACCGGGGAGCTGTTTTTT. It yields the protein CASSLSATGELFF.

The chain recombines TRBV7-3 with TRBJ2-6, with a tentative D call TRBD2 (6 bases). The CDR3 spans 15 residues. V was trimmed by 5 bases and J by 1 base, leaving 9 bases between them. From germline, CDR1 is SGHTA and CDR2 FQGTGA. The CDR3 sequence: CASSIGRSGANVLTF. DNA for the CDR3: TGTGCCAGCAGCATCGGGAGATCTGGGGCCAACGTCCTGACTTTC.

This clone has a handful of counts. J is TRBJ2-7 and V is TRBV7-8, with D perhaps matching TRBD1 (6 bases). Trimming removed 2 bases at V and 4 bases at J, with 24 bases between. The CDR3 runs to 18 residues. The germline V gene has CDR1 SGHVS and CDR2 FQNEAQ. The CDR3 here is CASSLQQVRDPQGYEQYF. CDR3 bases: TGTGCCAGCAGCTTACAACAGGTTAGGGACCCCCAGGGGTACGAGCAGTACTTC.

The chain employs TRBV7-9 and TRBJ2-1, with D unclear. The CDR3 loop spans 11 amino acids. Trimming cost V 4 bases and J 6 bases, with 4 bases left between them. Germline lookup yields CDR1 SEHNR and CDR2 FQNEAQ (reference sequence). The CDR3 DNA reads as TGTGCCAGCAGCTCATCCAATGAGCAGTTCTTC. The encoded protein is CASSSSNEQFF.

This chain joins TRBV6-1 and TRBJ1-4; D unresolved. The CDR3 has 17 residues. V was shortened by 4 bases and J by 6 bases, with 21 bases between the two germline ends. The V gene's germline CDR1 is MNHNS and CDR2 SASEGT. The CDR3 spells CASSGLGARPSDEKLFF. The CDR3 DNA reads as TGTGCCAGCAGTGGGTTGGGAGCTCGGCCTTCGGATGAAAAACTGTTTTTT.

This clone was counted between two and nine times. In DNA, the CDR3 is TGTGCCAGTAGGCCACAGGCGAGCAATCAGCCCCAGCATTTT. Translation: CASRPQASNQPQHF. This chain connects TRBV19 to TRBJ1-5; TRBD1 is a possible D gene (5 bases). The CDR3 covers 14 residues. Looked up from germline, CDR1 is LNHDA and CDR2 is SQIVND (reference sequence). Trimming cost V 6 bases and J 1 base, with 10 bases left between them.

For this clone: At one end, the junction sequence differs from germline, possibly due to a read error. The CDR3 DNA sequence: TGCGCCAGCAGCCTCGGGACAGCTCATGAGCGCCCGAACGCTGAAGCTTTCTTT. Translation: CASSLGTAHERPNAEAFF. The chain carries TRBV5-1 and TRBJ1-1; 7 bases are a match to TRBD1. Per germline, CDR1 SGHRS and CDR2 YFSETQ. CDR3 length equals 18 residues.

The chain combines TRBV7-9 with TRBJ2-1; 8 positions agree with TRBD2. This CDR3 is built from 16 residues. V shed 0 bases, J shed 0 bases, and the junction held 1 base outside the gene matches. Germline CDR1 reads SEHNR; CDR2 reads FQNEAQ (reference sequence). The CDR3 nucleotides read TGTGCCAGCAGCTTAGCTACTAGCGGCTCCTACAATGAGCAGTTCTTC. It specifies CASSLATSGSYNEQFF. Based on the CDR3 plus reference TRBV7-9 and TRBJ2-1, the full variable domain is DTGVSQNPRHKITKRGQNVTFRCDPISEHNRLYWYRQTLGQGPEFLTYFQNEAQLEKSRLLSDRFSAERPKGSFSTLEIQRTEQGDSAMYLCASSLATSGSYNEQFFGPGTRLTVL.

This sequence joins TRBV15 and TRBJ2-7, with D possibly being TRBD2 (6 bases). Germline values: CDR1 LNHNV, CDR2 YYDKDF (reference sequence). V gave up 0 bases and J gave up 3 bases, with 15 bases separating them. The CDR3 is 16 amino acids. This CDR3 reads CATSRDPAGPYYEQYF. CDR3 sequence (DNA): TGTGCCACCAGCAGAGATCCTGCGGGGCCTTACTACGAGCAGTACTTC.

This rearrangement joins TRBV5-4 to TRBJ2-3; 11 bases map to TRBD2. CDR3 length equals 15 residues. Germline CDR1 SGHNT, CDR2 YYREEE (reference sequence). The V and J ends lost 1 base and 3 bases, in that order; junction bases with no gene match: 1. In DNA, the CDR3 is TGTGCCAGCAGCTTGTCTAGCGGGAGGACAGATACGCAGTATTTT. Protein product: CASSLSSGRTDTQYF.

The gene calls are TRBV27 and TRBJ1-2; no clear D. The V and J ends lost 2 bases and 3 bases respectively, with 7 bases between them. The CDR3 covers 13 residues. Germline-derived CDR1 and CDR2 are MNHEY and SMNVEV (reference sequence). The CDR3 sequence is CASSLTPYYGYTF. The CDR3, as DNA: TGTGCCAGCAGTTTAACTCCTTACTATGGCTACACCTTC.

With regard to this clone: At one end the junction does not follow the germline gene, possibly because of a read error. The chain uses TRBV7-7 and TRBJ2-1, with no clear D. The CDR3 is 14 residues long. Germline V CDR1 and CDR2: SSHAT, FNYEAQ (reference sequence). The CDR3 reads CASSLVADNDEQFF. Written as DNA, the CDR3 is TGTGCTAGCAGCTTAGTGGCCGATAACGATGAGCAGTTCTTC. Complete variable domain (other parts from reference TRBV7-7 and TRBJ2-1): GAGVSQSPRYKVTKRGQDVTLRCDPISSHATLYWYQQALGQGPEFLTYFNYEAQPDKSGLPSDRFSAERPEGSISTLTIQRTEQRDSAMYRCASSLVADNDEQFFGPGTRLTVL.

The chain carries TRBV27 and TRBJ2-7, with D tentatively TRBD1 (6 bases). V lost 2 bases, J lost 4 bases, and 12 bases lay in between. The germline V gene has CDR1 MNHEY and CDR2 SMNVEV (reference sequence). The CDR3 is 14 amino acids. The CDR3 coding sequence is TGTGCCAGCAGTTTACAGGGGCGGAGATACGAGCAGTACTTC. It encodes CASSLQGRRYEQYF.

The rearrangement uses TRBV5-4 and TRBJ2-3; 9 bases are a match to TRBD1. Germline V gene sequence: CDR1 SGHNT, CDR2 YYREEE (reference sequence). V shed 1 base and J 5 bases; nucleotides not matched to a gene: 2. The CDR3 spans 14 residues. CDR3 sequence: CASSLRQGEDTQYF. In DNA form, the CDR3 reads TGTGCCAGCAGCTTGAGACAGGGGGAAGATACGCAGTATTTT. Looking up the rest from reference TRBV5-4 and TRBJ2-3 gives the full variable domain: ETGVTQSPTHLIKTRGQQVTLRCSSQSGHNTVSWYQQALGQGPQFIFQYYREEENGRGNFPPRFSGLQFPNYSSELNVNALELDDSALYLCASSLRQGEDTQYFGPGTRLTVL.

Note on this clone: The sample carries other DNA sequences with the same CDR3. The V call is TRBV7-2, the J call TRBJ2-7; TRBD1 aligns across 7 bases. The CDR3 is 14 amino acids. From germline, CDR1 is SGHTA and CDR2 FQGNSA. Trimming at V came to 4 bases and at J to 0 bases, leaving 3 bases not matched to a gene. The DNA of the CDR3 is TGTGCCAGCAGCTCAGGGGGTAGCTCCTACGAGCAGTACTTC. Translation: CASSSGGSSYEQYF.

With respect to this clone: A read error may produce the germline difference seen at one junction end. The J gene is TRBJ2-7, the V gene TRBV27; TRBD2 agrees at 15 bases. Germline values: CDR1 MNHEY, CDR2 SMNVEV (reference sequence). This CDR3 contains 17 residues. Here the CDR3 DNA reads TGTGCCAGTAGTTTATCGGGACTAGCGGGAGGTCAGTACGAGCAGTACTTC. Residues: CASSLSGLAGGQYEQYF.

The chain carries TRBV7-8 and TRBJ1-1; D gene uncertain. This CDR3 spans 16 amino acids. Germline loops: CDR1 SGHVS, CDR2 FQNEAQ. V was trimmed by 3 bases and J by 0 bases, leaving 14 bases between them. The CDR3 nucleotides read TGTGCCAGCAGCTTTAAATCTTCACGGTTGAACACTGAAGCTTTCTTT. The encoded protein is CASSFKSSRLNTEAFF.

This clone was recorded only once. The V call is TRBV6-5, the J call TRBJ2-3, with D uncertain. The CDR3 has 16 residues. The V gene lost 0 bases and the J gene lost 3 bases, with 13 bases spanning the gap. From germline, CDR1 is MNHEY and CDR2 SVGAGI. This chain's CDR3 is CASSYSFYRRTDTQYF. In DNA form, the CDR3 reads TGTGCCAGCAGTTACTCTTTCTACCGGCGGACAGATACGCAGTATTTT.